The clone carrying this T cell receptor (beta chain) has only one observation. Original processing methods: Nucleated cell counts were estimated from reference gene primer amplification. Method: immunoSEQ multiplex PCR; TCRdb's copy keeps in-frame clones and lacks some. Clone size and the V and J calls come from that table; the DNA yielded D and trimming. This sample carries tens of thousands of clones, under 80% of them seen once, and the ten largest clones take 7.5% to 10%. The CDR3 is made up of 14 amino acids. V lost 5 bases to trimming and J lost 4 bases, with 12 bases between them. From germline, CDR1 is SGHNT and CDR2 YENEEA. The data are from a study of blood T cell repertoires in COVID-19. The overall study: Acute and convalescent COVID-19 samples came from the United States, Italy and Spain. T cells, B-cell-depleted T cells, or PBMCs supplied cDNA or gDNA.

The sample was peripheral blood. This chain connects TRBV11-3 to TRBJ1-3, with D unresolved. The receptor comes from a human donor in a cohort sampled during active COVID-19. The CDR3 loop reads CASSGTERGNTIYF. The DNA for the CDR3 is TGTGCCAGCAGCGGAACAGAAAGGGGAAACACCATATATTTT.